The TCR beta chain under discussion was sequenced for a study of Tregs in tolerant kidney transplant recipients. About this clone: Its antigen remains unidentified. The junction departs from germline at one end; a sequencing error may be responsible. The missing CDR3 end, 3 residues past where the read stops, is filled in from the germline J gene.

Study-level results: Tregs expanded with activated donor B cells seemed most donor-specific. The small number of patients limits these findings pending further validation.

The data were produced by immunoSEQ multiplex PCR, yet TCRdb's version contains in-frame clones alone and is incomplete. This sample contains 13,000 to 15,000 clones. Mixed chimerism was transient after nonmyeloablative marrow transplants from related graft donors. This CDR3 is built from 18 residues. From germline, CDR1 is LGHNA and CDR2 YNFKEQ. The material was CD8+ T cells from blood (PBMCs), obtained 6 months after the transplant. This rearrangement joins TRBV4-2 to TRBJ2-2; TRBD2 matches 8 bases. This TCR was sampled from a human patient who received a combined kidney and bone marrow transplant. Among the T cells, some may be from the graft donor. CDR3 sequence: CASSQDITSGANTGELFF. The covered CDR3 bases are TGCGCCAGCAGCCAAGATATTACTAGCGGAGCGAACACCGGGGAG.